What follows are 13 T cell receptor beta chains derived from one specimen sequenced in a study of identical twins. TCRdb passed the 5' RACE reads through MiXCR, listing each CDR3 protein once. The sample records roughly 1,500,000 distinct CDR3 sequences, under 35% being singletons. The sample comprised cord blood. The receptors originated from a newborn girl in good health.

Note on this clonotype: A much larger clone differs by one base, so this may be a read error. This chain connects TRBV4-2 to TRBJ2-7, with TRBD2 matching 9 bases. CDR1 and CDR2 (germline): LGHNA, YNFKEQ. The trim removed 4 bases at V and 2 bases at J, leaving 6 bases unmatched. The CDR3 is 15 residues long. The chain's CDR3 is CASSPPSGVPYEQYF. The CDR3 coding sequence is TGTGCCAGCAGCCCCCCTAGCGGGGTTCCCTACGAGCAGTACTTC.

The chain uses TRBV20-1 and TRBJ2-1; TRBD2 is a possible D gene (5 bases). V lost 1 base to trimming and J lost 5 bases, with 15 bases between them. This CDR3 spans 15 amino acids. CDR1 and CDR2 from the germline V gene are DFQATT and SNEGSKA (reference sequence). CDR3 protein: CSARGARAQNNEQFF. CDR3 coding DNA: TGCAGTGCTAGAGGAGCGAGGGCCCAAAACAATGAGCAGTTCTTC.

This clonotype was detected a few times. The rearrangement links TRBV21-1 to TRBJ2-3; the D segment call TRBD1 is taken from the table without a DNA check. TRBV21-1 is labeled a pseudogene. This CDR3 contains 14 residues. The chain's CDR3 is CASRRGYASNTQYF. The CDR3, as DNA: TGTGCCAGCAGGCGGGGGTACGCCAGTAATACGCAGTATTTT.

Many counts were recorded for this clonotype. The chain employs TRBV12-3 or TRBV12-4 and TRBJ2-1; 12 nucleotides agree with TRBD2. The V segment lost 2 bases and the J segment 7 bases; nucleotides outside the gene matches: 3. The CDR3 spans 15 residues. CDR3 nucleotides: TGTGCCAGCAGTTTATTCCTAGCGGGAGGGAATGAGCAGTTCTTC. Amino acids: CASSLFLAGGNEQFF.

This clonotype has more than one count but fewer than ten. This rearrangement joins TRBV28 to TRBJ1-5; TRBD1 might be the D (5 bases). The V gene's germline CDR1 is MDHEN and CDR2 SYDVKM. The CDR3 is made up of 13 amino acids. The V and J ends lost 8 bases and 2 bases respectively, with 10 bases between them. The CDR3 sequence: CASEWGGNQPQHF. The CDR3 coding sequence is TGTGCCAGCGAGTGGGGGGGCAATCAGCCCCAGCATTTT.

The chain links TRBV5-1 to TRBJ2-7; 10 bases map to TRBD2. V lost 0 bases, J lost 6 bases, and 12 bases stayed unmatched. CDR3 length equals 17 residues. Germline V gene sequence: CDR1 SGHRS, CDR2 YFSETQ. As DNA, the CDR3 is TGCGCCAGCAGCTTGGGCCTCCTAGCGGGAGTAGAAGGCGAGCAGTACTTC. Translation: CASSLGLLAGVEGEQYF.

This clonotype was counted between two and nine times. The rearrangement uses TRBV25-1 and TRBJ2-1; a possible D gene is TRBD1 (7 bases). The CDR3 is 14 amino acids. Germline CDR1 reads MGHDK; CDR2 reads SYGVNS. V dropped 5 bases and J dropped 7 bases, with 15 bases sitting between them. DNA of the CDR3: TGTGCCAGCAGTCGCGAGGAGGGGGCGAATGAGCAGTTCTTC. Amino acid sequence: CASSREEGANEQFF.

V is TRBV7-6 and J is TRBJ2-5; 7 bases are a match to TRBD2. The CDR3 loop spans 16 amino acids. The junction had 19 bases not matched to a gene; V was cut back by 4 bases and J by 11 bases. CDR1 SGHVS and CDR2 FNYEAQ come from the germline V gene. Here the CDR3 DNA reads TGTGCCAGCAGCTCAACGCGGGGGTCCTCCTACAATGAGCAGTACTTC. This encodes CASSSTRGSSYNEQYF. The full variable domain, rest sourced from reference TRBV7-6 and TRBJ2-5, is GAGVSQSPRYKVTKRGQDVALRCDPISGHVSLYWYRQALGQGPEFLTYFNYEAQQDKSGLPNDRFSAERPEGSISTLTIQRTEQRDSAMYRCASSSTRGSSYNEQYFGPGTRLLVL.

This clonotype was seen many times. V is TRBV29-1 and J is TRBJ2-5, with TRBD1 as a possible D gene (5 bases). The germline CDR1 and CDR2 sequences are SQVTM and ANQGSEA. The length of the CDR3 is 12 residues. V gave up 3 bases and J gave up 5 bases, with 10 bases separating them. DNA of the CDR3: TGCAGCGTTGAGAAGGGGCGGGAGACCCAGTACTTC. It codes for CSVEKGRETQYF.

As DNA, the CDR3 is TGTGCCACCAGCAGAGATGCTAGCCCTGGAGGGTACAATGAGCAGTACTTC. Protein: CATSRDASPGGYNEQYF. V gene TRBV15 combines with J gene TRBJ2-5, with D possibly being TRBD2 (6 bases). V dropped 0 bases and J dropped 11 bases, with 25 bases sitting between them. This CDR3 has 17 amino acids. Looked up from germline, CDR1 is LNHNV and CDR2 is YYDKDF (reference sequence).

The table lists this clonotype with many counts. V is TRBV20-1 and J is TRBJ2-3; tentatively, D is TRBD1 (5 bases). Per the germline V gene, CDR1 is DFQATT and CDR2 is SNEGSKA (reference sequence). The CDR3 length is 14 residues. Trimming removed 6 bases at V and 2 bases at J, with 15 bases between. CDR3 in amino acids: CSAPSGHSTDTQYF. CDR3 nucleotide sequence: TGCAGTGCCCCTTCTGGACACTCCACAGATACGCAGTATTTT.

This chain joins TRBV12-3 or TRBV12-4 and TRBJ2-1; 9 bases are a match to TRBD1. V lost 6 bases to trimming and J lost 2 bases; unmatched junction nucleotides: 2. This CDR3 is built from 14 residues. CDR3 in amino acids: CASRGTGPYNEQFF. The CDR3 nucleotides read TGTGCCAGCAGAGGGACAGGGCCCTACAATGAGCAGTTCTTC.

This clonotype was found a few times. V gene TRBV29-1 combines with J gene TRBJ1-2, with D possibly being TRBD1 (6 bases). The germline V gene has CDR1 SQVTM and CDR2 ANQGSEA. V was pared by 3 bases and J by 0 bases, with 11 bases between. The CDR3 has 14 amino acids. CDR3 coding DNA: TGCAGCGTTGACGACAGGCTGGCTAACTATGGCTACACCTTC. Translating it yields CSVDDRLANYGYTF.